The clone carrying this TCR beta chain was recorded many times. Its specificity is not known. The source of the sample is a study of T-cell reconstitution after alpha-beta-depleted transplantation in children. Points from the study as a whole: The origin of alpha-beta T cells about two months after transplant was reportedly several hundred expanded graft clones.

V was clipped by 3 bases and J by 8 bases, with 18 bases between them. The CDR3 spans 16 residues. In germline, CDR1 is SGHRS, CDR2 YFSETQ. Researchers prepared the TCRbeta library using unique molecular identifiers, the study reports. TCRdb re-called the PCR reads with MiXCR, one entry per CDR3 protein. The sample shows tens of thousands of distinct CDR3 sequences, 4.9% of them seen only once. The sequenced sample was PBMCs, mostly from graft donor cells, obtained 180 days after TCRalphabeta/CD19-depleted stem cell transplant. V is TRBV5-1 and J is TRBJ1-6, with TRBD1 as a possible D gene (5 bases). This receptor was identified in a boy younger than two who had a stem cell transplant for acute myeloid leukemia, so the T cells may come from the graft donor. The CDR3 coding sequence is TGCGCCAGCAGCTGGGGACTCGGAAGAAGTGATTCACCCCTCCACTTT. Its protein product is CASSWGLGRSDSPLHF.